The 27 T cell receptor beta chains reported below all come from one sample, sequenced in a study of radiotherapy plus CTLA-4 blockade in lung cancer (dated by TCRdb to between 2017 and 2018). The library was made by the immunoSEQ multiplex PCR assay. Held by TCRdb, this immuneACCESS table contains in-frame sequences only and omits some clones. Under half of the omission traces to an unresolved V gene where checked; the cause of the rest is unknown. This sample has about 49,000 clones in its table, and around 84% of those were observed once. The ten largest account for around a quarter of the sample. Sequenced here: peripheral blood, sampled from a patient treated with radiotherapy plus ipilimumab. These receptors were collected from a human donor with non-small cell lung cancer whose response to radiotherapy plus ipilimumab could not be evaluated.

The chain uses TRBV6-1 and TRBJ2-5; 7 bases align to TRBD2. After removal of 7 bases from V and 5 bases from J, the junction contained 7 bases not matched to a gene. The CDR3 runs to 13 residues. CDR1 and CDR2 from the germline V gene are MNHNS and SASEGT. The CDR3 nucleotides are TGTGCCAGCAACCGTTTGGGAGGGGAGACCCAGTACTTC. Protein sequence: CASNRLGGETQYF.

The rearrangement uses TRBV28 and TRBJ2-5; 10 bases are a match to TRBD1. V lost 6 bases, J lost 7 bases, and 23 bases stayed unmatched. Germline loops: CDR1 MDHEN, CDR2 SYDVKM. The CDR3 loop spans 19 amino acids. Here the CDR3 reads CASSYNIRDRGHVLVTQYF. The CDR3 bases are TGTGCCAGCAGCTACAATATCCGCGACAGGGGGCATGTACTGGTGACCCAGTACTTC.

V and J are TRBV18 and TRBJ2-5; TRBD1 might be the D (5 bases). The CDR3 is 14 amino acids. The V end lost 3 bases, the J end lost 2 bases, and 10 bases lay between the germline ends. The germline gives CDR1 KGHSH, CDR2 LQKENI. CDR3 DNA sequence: TGTGCCAGCTCACCTCAGGGAACTCAAGAGACCCAGTACTTC. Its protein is CASSPQGTQETQYF.

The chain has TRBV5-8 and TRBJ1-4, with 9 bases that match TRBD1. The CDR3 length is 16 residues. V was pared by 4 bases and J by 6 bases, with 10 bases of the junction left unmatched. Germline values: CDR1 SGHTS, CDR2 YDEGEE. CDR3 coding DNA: TGTGCCAGCAGCGCGGACAGGGGAATAGTCTATGAAAAACTGTTTTTT. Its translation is CASSADRGIVYEKLFF.

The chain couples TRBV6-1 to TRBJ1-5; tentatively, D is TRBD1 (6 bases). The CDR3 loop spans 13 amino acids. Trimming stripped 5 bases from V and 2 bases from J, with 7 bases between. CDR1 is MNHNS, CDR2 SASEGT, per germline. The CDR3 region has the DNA TGTGCCAGCAGTAGACAGGGCAATCAGCCCCAGCATTTT. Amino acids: CASSRQGNQPQHF.

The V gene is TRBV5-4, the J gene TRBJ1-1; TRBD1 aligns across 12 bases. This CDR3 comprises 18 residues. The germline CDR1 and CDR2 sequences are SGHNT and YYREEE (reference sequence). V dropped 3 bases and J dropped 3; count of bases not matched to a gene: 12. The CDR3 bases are TGTGCCAGCAGCTGGGGGGGACAGGGGGCATTCGGCGACACTGAAGCTTTCTTT. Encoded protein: CASSWGGQGAFGDTEAFF. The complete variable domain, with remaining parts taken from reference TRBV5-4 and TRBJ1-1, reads ETGVTQSPTHLIKTRGQQVTLRCSSQSGHNTVSWYQQALGQGPQFIFQYYREEENGRGNFPPRFSGLQFPNYSSELNVNALELDDSALYLCASSWGGQGAFGDTEAFFGQGTRLTVV.

The CDR3 here is CASSQSGSVGNTIYF. DNA for the CDR3: TGCGCCAGCAGCCAAAGCGGGTCCGTTGGAAACACCATATATTTT. This chain links TRBV4-1 with TRBJ1-3, with D unresolved. The germline V and J ends were trimmed by 2 bases and 3 bases, with 11 bases remaining between them. Germline V gene sequence: CDR1 MGHRA, CDR2 YSYEKL. The CDR3 sequence is 15 residues long.

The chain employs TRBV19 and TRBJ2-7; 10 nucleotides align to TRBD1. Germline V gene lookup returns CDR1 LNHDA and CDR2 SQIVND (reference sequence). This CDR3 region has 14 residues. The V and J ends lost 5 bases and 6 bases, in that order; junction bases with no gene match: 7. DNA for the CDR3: TGTGCCAGTAGTCTGGGACAGGGGTATGGCGAGCAGTACTTC. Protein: CASSLGQGYGEQYF.

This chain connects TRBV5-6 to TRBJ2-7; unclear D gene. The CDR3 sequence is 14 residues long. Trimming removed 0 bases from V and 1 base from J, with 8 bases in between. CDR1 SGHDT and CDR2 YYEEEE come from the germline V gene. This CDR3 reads CASSLVSGSYEQYF. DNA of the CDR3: TGTGCCAGCAGCTTGGTTTCCGGTTCCTACGAGCAGTACTTC.

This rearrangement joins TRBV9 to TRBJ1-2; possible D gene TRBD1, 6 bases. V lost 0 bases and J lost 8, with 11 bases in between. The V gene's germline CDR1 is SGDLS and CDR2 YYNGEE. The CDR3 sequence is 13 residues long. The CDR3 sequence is CASSVVGGGGYTF. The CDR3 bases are TGTGCCAGCAGCGTAGTGGGGGGGGGCGGCTACACCTTC.

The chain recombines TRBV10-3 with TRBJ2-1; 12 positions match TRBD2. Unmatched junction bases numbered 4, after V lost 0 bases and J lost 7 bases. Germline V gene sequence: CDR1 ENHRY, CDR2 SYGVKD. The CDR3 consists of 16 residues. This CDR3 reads CAISESRTSGVNEQFF. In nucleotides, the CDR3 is TGTGCCATCAGTGAGTCGAGGACTAGCGGGGTGAATGAGCAGTTCTTC.

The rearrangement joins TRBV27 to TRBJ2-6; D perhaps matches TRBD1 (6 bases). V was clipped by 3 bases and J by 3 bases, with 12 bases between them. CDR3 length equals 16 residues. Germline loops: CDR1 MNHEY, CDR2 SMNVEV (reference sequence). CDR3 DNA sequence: TGTGCCAGCAGTTTTTACAGGGCTAGTGGGGCCAACGTCCTGACTTTC. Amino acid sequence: CASSFYRASGANVLTF. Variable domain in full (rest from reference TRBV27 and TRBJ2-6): EAQVTQNPRYLITVTGKKLTVTCSQNMNHEYMSWYRQDPGLGLRQIYYSMNVEVTDKGDVPEGYKVSRKEKRNFPLILESPSPNQTSLYFCASSFYRASGANVLTFGAGSRLTVL.

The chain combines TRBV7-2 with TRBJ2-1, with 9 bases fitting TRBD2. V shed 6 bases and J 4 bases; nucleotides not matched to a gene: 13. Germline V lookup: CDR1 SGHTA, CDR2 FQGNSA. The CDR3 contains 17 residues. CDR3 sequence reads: CASRQKSGTSRYNEQFF. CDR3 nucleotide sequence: TGTGCCAGCAGACAGAAATCCGGGACTAGCAGATACAATGAGCAGTTCTTC.

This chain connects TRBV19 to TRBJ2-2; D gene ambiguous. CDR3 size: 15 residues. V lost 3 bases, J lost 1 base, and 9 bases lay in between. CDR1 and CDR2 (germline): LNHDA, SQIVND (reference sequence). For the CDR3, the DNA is TGTGCCAGTAGTATTTCAGGCGTGAACACCGGGGAGCTGTTTTTT. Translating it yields CASSISGVNTGELFF.

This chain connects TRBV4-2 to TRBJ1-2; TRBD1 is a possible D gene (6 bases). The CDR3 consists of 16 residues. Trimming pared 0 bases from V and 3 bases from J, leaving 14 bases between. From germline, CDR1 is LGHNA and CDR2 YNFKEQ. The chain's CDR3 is CASSQEWQGRYYGYTF. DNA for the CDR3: TGTGCCAGCAGCCAAGAATGGCAGGGGAGATACTATGGCTACACCTTC.

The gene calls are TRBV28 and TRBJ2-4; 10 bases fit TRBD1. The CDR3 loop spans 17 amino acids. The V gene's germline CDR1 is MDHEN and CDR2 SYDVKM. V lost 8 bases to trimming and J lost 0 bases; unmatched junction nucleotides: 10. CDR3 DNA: TGTGCCAGCGCCCGGGACAGGGGTCCCCTAGCCAAAAACATTCAGTACTTC. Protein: CASARDRGPLAKNIQYF. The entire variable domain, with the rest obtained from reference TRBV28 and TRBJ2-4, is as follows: DVKVTQSSRYLVKRTGEKVFLECVQDMDHENMFWYRQDPGLGLRLIYFSYDVKMKEKGDIPEGYSVSREKKERFSLILESASTNQTSMYLCASARDRGPLAKNIQYFGAGTRLSVL.

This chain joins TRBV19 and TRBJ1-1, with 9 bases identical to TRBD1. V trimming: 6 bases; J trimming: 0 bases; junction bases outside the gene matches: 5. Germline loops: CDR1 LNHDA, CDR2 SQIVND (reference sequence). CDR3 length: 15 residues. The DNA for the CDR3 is TGTGCCAGTAGGCCCGGGACAGGGATGAACACTGAAGCTTTCTTT. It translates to CASRPGTGMNTEAFF.

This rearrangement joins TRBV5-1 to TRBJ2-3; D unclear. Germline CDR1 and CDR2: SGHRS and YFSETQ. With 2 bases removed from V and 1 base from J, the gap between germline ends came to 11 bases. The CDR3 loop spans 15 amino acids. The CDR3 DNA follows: TGCGCCAGCAGCTTTGAGTTCGTGGGCACAGATACGCAGTATTTT. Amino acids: CASSFEFVGTDTQYF. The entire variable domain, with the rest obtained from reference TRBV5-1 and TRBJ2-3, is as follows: KAGVTQTPRYLIKTRGQQVTLSCSPISGHRSVSWYQQTPGQGLQFLFEYFSETQRNKGNFPGRFSGRQFSNSRSEMNVSTLELGDSALYLCASSFEFVGTDTQYFGPGTRLTVL.

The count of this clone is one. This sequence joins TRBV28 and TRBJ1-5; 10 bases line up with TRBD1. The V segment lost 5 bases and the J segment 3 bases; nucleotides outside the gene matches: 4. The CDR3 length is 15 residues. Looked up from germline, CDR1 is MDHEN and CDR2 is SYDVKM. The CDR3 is CASSPGQGNNQPQHF. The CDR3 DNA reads TGTGCCAGCAGTCCGGGACAGGGGAACAATCAGCCCCAGCATTTT.

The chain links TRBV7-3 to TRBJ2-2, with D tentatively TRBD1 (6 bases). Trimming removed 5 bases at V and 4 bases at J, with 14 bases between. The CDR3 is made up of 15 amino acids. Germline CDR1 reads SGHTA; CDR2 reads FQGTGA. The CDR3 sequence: CASSPQGLGTGELFF. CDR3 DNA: TGTGCCAGCAGCCCACAGGGTTTGGGCACCGGGGAGCTGTTTTTT.

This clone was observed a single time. CDR3 DNA: TGTGCCAGCAGTTTATCCGGGAGCTACGAGCAGTACTTC. It codes for CASSLSGSYEQYF. V and J are TRBV6-1 and TRBJ2-7; D is perhaps TRBD2 (6 bases). This CDR3 spans 13 amino acids. With 5 bases removed from V and 3 bases from J, the gap between germline ends came to 11 bases. The germline CDR1 and CDR2 sequences are MNHNS and SASEGT.

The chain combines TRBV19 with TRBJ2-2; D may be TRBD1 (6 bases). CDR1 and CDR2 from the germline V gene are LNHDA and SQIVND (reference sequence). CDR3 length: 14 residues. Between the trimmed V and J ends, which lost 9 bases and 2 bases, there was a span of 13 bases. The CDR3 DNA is TGTGCCAGCCACAGGGCCCTAAACACCGGGGAGCTGTTTTTT. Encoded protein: CASHRALNTGELFF.

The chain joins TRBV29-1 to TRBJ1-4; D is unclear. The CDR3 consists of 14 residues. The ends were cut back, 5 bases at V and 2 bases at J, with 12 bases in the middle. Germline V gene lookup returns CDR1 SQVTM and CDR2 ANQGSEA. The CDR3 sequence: CSVTDGVTNEKLFF. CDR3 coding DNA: TGCAGCGTTACGGACGGGGTTACTAATGAAAAACTGTTTTTT.

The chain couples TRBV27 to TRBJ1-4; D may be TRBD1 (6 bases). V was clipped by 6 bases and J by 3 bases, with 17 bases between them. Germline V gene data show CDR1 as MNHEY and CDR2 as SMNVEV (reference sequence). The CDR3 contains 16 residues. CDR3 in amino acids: CASRGANTGPNEKLFF. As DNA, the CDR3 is TGTGCCAGCAGGGGGGCCAATACAGGGCCTAATGAAAAACTGTTTTTT. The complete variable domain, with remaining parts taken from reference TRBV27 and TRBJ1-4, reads EAQVTQNPRYLITVTGKKLTVTCSQNMNHEYMSWYRQDPGLGLRQIYYSMNVEVTDKGDVPEGYKVSRKEKRNFPLILESPSPNQTSLYFCASRGANTGPNEKLFFGSGTQLSVL.

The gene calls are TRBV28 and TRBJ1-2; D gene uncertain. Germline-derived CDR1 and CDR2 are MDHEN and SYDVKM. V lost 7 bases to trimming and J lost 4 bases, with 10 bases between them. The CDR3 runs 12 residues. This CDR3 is CASNREFYGYTF. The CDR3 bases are TGTGCCAGCAACCGGGAATTCTATGGCTACACCTTC.

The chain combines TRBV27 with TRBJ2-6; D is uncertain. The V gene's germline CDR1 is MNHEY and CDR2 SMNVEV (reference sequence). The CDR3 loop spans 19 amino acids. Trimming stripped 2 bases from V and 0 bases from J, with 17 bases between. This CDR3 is CASSLISGGFTSGANVLTF. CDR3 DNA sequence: TGTGCCAGCAGTTTAATATCCGGCGGTTTCACCTCTGGGGCCAACGTCCTGACTTTC. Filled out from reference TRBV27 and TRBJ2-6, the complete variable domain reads EAQVTQNPRYLITVTGKKLTVTCSQNMNHEYMSWYRQDPGLGLRQIYYSMNVEVTDKGDVPEGYKVSRKEKRNFPLILESPSPNQTSLYFCASSLISGGFTSGANVLTFGAGSRLTVL.

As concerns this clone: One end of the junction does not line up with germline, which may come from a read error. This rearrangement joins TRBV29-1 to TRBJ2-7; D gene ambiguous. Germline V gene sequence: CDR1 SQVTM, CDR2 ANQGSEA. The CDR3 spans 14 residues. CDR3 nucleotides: TGCAGCGTCGAAGGGCAGAGGAGCTCCTACGAGCAGTACTTC. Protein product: CSVEGQRSSYEQYF.